This TCR beta chain was sequenced during a study of T cell repertoires in cytomegalovirus infection. This clonotype has at least ten counts. Antigen specificity is unknown. The germline V gene encodes CDR1 SGHDN and CDR2 FVKESK. There are 12 residues in the CDR3. V lost 4 bases and J 6 bases, leaving 9 bases between the germline ends. Study conclusions and caveats: CMV-specific HLA-C-restricted TCR beta clonotypes dominated the ex vivo response.

TCRdb reprocessed the reads via MiXCR and lists one record per CDR3 protein. The top ten clones hold around 9.5% of a sample with 200,000 to 300,000 distinct CDR3 sequences, roughly 15% of them seen once. The rearrangement uses TRBV14 and TRBJ1-1; D may be TRBD1 (5 bases). Sequenced material: PBMCs. This sequence was found in a human donor in good health (CMV status not recorded). Some clones in this sample may be carry-over from other donors' samples. The CDR3 coding sequence is TGTGCCAGCAGCCTTCAGGGAGCTGAAGCTTTCTTT. It codes for CASSLQGAEAFF. Complete variable domain (other parts from reference TRBV14 and TRBJ1-1): EAGVTQFPSHSVIEKGQTVTLRCDPISGHDNLYWYRRVMGKEIKFLLHFVKESKQDESGMPNNRFLAERTGGTYSTLKVQPAELEDSGVYFCASSLQGAEAFFGQGTRLTVV.